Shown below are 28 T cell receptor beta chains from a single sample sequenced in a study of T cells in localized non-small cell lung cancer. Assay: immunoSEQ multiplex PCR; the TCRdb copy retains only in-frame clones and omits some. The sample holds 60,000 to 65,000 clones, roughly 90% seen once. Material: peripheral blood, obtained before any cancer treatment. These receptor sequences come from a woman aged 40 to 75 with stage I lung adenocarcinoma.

This CDR3 reads CASSVGARTSTDTQYF. In nucleotides, the CDR3 is TGTGCCAGCAGCGTAGGTGCAAGAACTAGCACAGATACGCAGTATTTT. V gene TRBV9 combines with J gene TRBJ2-3; D unclear. CDR1 SGDLS and CDR2 YYNGEE come from the germline V gene. The CDR3 extends over 16 amino acids. The V and J ends lost 0 bases and 0 bases respectively, with 11 bases between them. The full variable domain, in which reference TRBV9 and TRBJ2-3 provide the parts outside the CDR3, is DSGVTQTPKHLITATGQRVTLRCSPRSGDLSVYWYQQSLDQGLQFLIQYYNGEERAKGNILERFSAQQFPDLHSELNLSSLELGDSALYFCASSVGARTSTDTQYFGPGTRLTVL.

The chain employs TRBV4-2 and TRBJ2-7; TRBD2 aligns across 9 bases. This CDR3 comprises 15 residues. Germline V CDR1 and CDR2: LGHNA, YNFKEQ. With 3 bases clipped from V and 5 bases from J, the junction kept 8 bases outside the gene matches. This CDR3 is CASSQASGDDNEQYF. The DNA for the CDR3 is TGTGCCAGCAGCCAGGCTAGCGGGGATGATAACGAGCAGTACTTC.

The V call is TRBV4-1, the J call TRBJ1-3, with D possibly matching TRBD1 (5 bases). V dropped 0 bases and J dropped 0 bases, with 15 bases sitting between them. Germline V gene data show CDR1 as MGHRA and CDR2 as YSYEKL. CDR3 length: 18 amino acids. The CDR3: CASSQEGVGDPSGNTIYF. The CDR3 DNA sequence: TGCGCCAGCAGCCAAGAGGGCGTAGGGGATCCCTCTGGAAACACCATATATTTT.

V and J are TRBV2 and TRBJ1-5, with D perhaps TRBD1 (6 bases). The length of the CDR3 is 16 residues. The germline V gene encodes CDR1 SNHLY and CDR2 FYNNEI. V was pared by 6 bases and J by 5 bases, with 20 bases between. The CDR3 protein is CASRDSGVNSDQPQHF. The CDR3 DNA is TGTGCCAGCAGGGATTCAGGGGTGAACAGTGATCAGCCCCAGCATTTT.

CDR3 coding DNA: TGTGCCAGTGGGGTTCAGGACGAGCAGTACTTC. Amino acids: CASGVQDEQYF. The chain recombines TRBV19 with TRBJ2-7; no firm D call. The CDR3 is 11 residues long. Germline CDR1 and CDR2: LNHDA and SQIVND (reference sequence). Trimming pared 8 bases from V and 5 bases from J, leaving 10 bases between. The whole variable domain, filled in from reference TRBV19 and TRBJ2-7, reads DGGITQSPKYLFRKEGQNVTLSCEQNLNHDAMYWYRQDPGQGLRLIYYSQIVNDFQKGDIAEGYSVSREKKESFPLTVTSAQKNPTAFYLCASGVQDEQYFGPGTRLTVT.

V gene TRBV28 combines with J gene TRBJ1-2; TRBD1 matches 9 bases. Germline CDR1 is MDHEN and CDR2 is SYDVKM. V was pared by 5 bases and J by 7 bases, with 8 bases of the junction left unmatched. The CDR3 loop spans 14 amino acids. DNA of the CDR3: TGTGCCAGCAGTGCACAGGGGGCGCACCGTGGCTACACCTTC. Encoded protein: CASSAQGAHRGYTF.

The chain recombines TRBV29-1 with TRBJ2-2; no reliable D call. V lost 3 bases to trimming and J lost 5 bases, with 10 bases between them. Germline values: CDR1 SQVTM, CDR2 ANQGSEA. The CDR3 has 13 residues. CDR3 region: CSVDLSATGELFF. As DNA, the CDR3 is TGCAGCGTTGACCTCTCTGCAACCGGGGAGCTGTTTTTT.

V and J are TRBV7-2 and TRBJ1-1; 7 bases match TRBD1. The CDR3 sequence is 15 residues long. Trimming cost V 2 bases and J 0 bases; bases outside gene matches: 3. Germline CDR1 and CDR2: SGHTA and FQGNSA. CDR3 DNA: TGTGCCAGCAGCTTAAGGGGACAGATGAACACTGAAGCTTTCTTT. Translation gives CASSLRGQMNTEAFF.

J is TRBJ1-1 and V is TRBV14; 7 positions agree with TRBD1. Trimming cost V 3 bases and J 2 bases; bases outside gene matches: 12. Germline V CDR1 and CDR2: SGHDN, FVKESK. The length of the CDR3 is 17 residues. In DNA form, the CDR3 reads TGTGCCAGCAGCCACGAGAACCCGGGACAGATTAACACTGAAGCTTTCTTT. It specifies CASSHENPGQINTEAFF.

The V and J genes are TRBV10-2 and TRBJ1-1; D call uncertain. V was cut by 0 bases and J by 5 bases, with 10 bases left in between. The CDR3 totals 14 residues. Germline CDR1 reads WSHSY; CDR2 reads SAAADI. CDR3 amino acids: CASSESHQATEAFF. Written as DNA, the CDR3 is TGCGCCAGCAGTGAGTCGCATCAGGCAACTGAAGCTTTCTTT.

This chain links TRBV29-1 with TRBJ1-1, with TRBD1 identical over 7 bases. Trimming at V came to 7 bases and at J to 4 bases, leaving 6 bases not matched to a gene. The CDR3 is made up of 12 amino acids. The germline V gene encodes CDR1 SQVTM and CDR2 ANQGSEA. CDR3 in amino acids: CSAETGSTEAFF. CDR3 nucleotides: TGCAGCGCAGAGACAGGGTCCACTGAAGCTTTCTTT.

CDR3 nucleotides: TGTGCCAGCAGCTTATTCAGGAACACCGGGGAGCTGTTTTTT. This translates into CASSLFRNTGELFF. This sequence joins TRBV11-3 and TRBJ2-2; no clear D. Per the germline V gene, CDR1 is SGHNT and CDR2 is YENEEA. The CDR3 length is 14 residues. The V and J ends lost 2 bases and 1 base respectively, with 5 bases between them. The full variable domain, in which reference TRBV11-3 and TRBJ2-2 provide the parts outside the CDR3, is EAGVVQSPRYKIIEKKQPVAFWCNPISGHNTLYWYLQNLGQGPELLIRYENEEAVDDSQLPKDRFSAERLKGVDSTLKIQPAELGDSAVYLCASSLFRNTGELFFGEGSRLTVL.

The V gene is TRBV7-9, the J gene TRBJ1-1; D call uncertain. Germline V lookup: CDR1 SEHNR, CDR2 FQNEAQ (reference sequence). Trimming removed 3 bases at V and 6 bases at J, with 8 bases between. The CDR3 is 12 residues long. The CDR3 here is CASSFSGPEAFF. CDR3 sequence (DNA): TGTGCCAGCAGCTTTTCGGGCCCTGAAGCTTTCTTT.

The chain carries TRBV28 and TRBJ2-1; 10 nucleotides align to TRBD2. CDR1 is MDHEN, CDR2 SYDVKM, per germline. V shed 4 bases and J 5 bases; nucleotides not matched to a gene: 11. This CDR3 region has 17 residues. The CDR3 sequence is CASSSLKTSGTDNEQFF. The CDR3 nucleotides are TGTGCCAGCAGTTCTCTGAAAACTAGCGGGACCGACAATGAGCAGTTCTTC.

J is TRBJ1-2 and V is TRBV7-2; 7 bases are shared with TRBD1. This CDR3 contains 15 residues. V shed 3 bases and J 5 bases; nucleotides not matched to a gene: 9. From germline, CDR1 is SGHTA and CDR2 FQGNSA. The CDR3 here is CASSLAGTAGYGYTF. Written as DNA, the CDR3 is TGTGCCAGCAGCTTGGCCGGGACAGCGGGGTATGGCTACACCTTC.

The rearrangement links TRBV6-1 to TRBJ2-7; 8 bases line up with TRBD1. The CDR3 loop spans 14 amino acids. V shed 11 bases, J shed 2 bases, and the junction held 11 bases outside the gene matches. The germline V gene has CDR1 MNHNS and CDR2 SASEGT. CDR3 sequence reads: CACRGTGNTYEQYF. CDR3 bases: TGTGCCTGCCGAGGGACAGGCAACACCTACGAGCAGTACTTC.

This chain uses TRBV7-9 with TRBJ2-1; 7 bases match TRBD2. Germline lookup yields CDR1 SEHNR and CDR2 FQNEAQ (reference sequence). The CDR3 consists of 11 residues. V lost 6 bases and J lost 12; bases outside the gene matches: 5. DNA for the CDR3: TGTGCCAGCAGTACGGGGGGTAGGCAGTTCTTC. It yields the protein CASSTGGRQFF. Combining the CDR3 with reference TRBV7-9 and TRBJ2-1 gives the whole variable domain DTGVSQNPRHKITKRGQNVTFRCDPISEHNRLYWYRQTLGQGPEFLTYFQNEAQLEKSRLLSDRFSAERPKGSFSTLEIQRTEQGDSAMYLCASSTGGRQFFGPGTRLTVL.

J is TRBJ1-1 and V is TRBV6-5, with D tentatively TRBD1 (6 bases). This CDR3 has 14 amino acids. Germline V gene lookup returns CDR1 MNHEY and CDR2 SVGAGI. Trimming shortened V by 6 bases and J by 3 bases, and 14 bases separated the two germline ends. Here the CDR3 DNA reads TGTGCCAGCAGCCCTCTAGGGGGGGACACTGAAGCTTTCTTT. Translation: CASSPLGGDTEAFF.

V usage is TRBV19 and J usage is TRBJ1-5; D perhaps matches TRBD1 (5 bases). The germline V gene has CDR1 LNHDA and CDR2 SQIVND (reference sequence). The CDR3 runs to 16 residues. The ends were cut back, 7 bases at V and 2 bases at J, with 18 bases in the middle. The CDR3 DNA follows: TGTGCCAGTACCCCGGGACGGCCGGGGGGCAATCAGCCCCAGCATTTT. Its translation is CASTPGRPGGNQPQHF. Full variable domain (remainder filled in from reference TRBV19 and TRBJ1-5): DGGITQSPKYLFRKEGQNVTLSCEQNLNHDAMYWYRQDPGQGLRLIYYSQIVNDFQKGDIAEGYSVSREKKESFPLTVTSAQKNPTAFYLCASTPGRPGGNQPQHFGDGTRLSIL.

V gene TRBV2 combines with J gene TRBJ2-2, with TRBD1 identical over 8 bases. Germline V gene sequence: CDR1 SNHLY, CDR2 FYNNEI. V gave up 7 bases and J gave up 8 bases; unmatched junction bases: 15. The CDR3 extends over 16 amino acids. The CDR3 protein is CASTPGQGLITGELFF. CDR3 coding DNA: TGTGCCAGCACCCCTGGACAGGGTTTGATTACGGGGGAGCTGTTTTTT.

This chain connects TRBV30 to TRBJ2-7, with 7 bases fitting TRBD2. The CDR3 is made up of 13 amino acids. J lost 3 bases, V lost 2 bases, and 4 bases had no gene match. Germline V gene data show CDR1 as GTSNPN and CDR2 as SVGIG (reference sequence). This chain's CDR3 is CAWSKTSSYEQYF. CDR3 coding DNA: TGTGCCTGGAGTAAGACTAGCAGCTACGAGCAGTACTTC.

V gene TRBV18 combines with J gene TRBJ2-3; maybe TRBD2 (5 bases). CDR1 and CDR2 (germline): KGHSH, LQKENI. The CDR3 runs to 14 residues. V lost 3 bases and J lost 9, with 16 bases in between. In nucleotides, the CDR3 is TGTGCCAGCTCACCCCTTGAGGGTCCCGGGACGCAGTATTTT. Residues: CASSPLEGPGTQYF.

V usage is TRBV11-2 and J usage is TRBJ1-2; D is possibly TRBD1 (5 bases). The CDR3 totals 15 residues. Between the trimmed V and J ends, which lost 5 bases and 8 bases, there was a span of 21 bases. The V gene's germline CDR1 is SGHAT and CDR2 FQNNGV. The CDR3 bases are TGTGCCAGCAGCGATCAGGGTTCATCCTTATCGGGCTACACCTTC. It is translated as CASSDQGSSLSGYTF.

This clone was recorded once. The CDR3 spells CASSSLMIGTGWEAQYF. The DNA for the CDR3 is TGTGCCAGCAGTTCCTTAATGATCGGGACAGGGTGGGAGGCCCAGTACTTC. V gene TRBV7-8 combines with J gene TRBJ2-5; 9 bases fit TRBD1. The CDR3 runs 17 residues. Germline trimming cut 6 bases from V and 9 bases from J; bases unmatched to any gene: 20. Germline loops: CDR1 SGHVS, CDR2 FQNEAQ.

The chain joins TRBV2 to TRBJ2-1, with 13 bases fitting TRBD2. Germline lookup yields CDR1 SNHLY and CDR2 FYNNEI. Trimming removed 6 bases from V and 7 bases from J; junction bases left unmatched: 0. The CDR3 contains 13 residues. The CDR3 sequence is CASRTSGGNEQFF. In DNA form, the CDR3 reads TGTGCCAGCAGGACTAGCGGGGGGAATGAGCAGTTCTTC. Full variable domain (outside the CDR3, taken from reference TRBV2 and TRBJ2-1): EPEVTQTPSHQVTQMGQEVILRCVPISNHLYFYWYRQILGQKVEFLVSFYNNEISEKSEIFDDQFSVERPDGSNFTLKIRSTKLEDSAMYFCASRTSGGNEQFFGPGTRLTVL.

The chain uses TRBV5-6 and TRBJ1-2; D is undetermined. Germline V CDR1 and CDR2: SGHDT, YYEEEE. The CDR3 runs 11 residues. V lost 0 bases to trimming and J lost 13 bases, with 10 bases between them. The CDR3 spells CASSLAVGLTF. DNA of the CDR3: TGTGCCAGCAGCTTGGCGGTCGGTCTCACCTTC.

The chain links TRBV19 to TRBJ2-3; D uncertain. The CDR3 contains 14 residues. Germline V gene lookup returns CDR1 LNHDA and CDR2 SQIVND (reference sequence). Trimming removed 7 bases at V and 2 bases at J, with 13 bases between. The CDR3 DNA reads TGTGCCAGTAATGTCGTCGGCTCCACAGATACGCAGTATTTT. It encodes CASNVVGSTDTQYF.

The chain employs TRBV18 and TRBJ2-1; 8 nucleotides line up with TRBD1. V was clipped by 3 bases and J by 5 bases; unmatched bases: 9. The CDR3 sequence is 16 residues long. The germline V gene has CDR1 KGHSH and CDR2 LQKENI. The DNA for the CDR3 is TGTGCCAGCTCACCCGCAGGGGGCGGAGGCGACAATGAGCAGTTCTTC. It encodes CASSPAGGGGDNEQFF.